The 5 T cell receptor beta chains in this list originate from one sample, sequenced in a study of blood T cell repertoires in COVID-19. This table comes from immunoSEQ multiplex PCR, and its TCRdb copy is limited to in-frame clones, with some not included. The table lists about 200,000 clones, about 88% of them singletons. Source material: peripheral blood. Receptors originate from an elderly woman with acute or convalescent COVID-19.

This clone occurred many times. V and J are TRBV12-3 or TRBV12-4 and TRBJ1-1; no clear D gene. V gave up 6 bases and J gave up 11 bases, with 13 bases separating them. The CDR3 is 11 amino acids. In nucleotides, the CDR3 is TGTGCCAGCAGGGGAAGGGCGGGGGCTTTCTTT. Its translation is CASRGRAGAFF.

The chain is built from TRBV28 and TRBJ1-4; 7 bases line up with TRBD1. J was trimmed by 3 bases and V by 5 bases; bases with no gene match: 6. The CDR3 sequence is 15 residues long. Germline V CDR1 and CDR2: MDHEN, SYDVKM. The CDR3 nucleotides read TGTGCCAGCAGTGAAACAGGGGAGGCTAATGAAAAACTGTTTTTT. This codes for CASSETGEANEKLFF.

The chain carries TRBV7-2 and TRBJ2-7, with TRBD1 matching over 9 bases. After removal of 1 base from V and 4 bases from J, the junction contained 5 bases not matched to a gene. The CDR3 consists of 15 residues. Germline-derived CDR1 and CDR2 are SGHTA and FQGNSA. In DNA form, the CDR3 reads TGTGCCAGCAGCTTAGTGTCAGGACAGGGGTACGAGCAGTACTTC. Translated: CASSLVSGQGYEQYF. Full variable domain (rest looked up from reference TRBV7-2 and TRBJ2-7): GAGVSQSPSNKVTEKGKDVELRCDPISGHTALYWYRQSLGQGLEFLIYFQGNSAPDKSGLPSDRFSAERTGGSVSTLTIQRTQQEDSAVYLCASSLVSGQGYEQYFGPGTRLTVT.

This chain links TRBV4-1 with TRBJ1-1; TRBD1 aligns across 9 bases. The CDR3 totals 18 residues. The germline V gene has CDR1 MGHRA and CDR2 YSYEKL. Trimming took 2 bases from V and 3 from J; bases not matched to a gene: 13. The chain's CDR3 is CASSQYKNRGLSYTEAFF. The CDR3 DNA sequence: TGCGCCAGCAGCCAATACAAAAACAGGGGGCTTTCGTACACTGAAGCTTTCTTT.

The chain employs TRBV27 and TRBJ2-5; TRBD2 might be the D (6 bases). CDR3 size: 15 residues. Deletions cut 6 bases from V and 2 bases from J, with 16 bases between. Per germline, CDR1 MNHEY and CDR2 SMNVEV (reference sequence). The CDR3 reads CASSPTWRGQETQYF. The CDR3 DNA follows: TGTGCCAGCAGCCCAACCTGGCGGGGACAAGAGACCCAGTACTTC.